Listed below are T cell receptor beta chains from one sample, sequenced in a study of blood T cell repertoires in COVID-19. Profiling relied on immunoSEQ multiplex PCR, and the TCRdb table lists in-frame clones only, not all of them. The sample yields 150,000 to 200,000 clones, approximately 91% seen once. The source material was PBMCs or T cells enriched from blood (not recorded which). These receptors all come from a woman aged 18-29 years who had recovered from COVID-19. CDR3s leave out the opening cysteine and the closing phenylalanine or tryptophan.

v_call: TRBV5-5; j_call: TRBJ1-4; cdr3_aa: ASSILQGATNEKLF
v_call: TRBV28; j_call: TRBJ2-7; cdr3_aa: ASSIFGYEQY
v_call: TRBV27; j_call: TRBJ2-1; cdr3_aa: ASSFFGGEQF
v_call: TRBV27; j_call: TRBJ2-5; cdr3_aa: ASSWGGQGLGETQY
v_call: TRBV28; j_call: TRBJ2-7; cdr3_aa: ASSLLAGQNEQY
v_call: TRBV12-1; j_call: TRBJ2-2; cdr3_aa: ASSFILRVRNTGELF
v_call: TRBV30; j_call: TRBJ1-5; cdr3_aa: AWRGPGGQQPQH
v_call: TRBV6-5; j_call: TRBJ2-7; cdr3_aa: ASAQGAYEQY
v_call: TRBV15; j_call: TRBJ1-5; cdr3_aa: ATRGRREEDSYSNQPQH
v_call: TRBV27; j_call: TRBJ2-7; cdr3_aa: ASSSATARMREQY
v_call: TRBV10-2; j_call: TRBJ2-6; cdr3_aa: ASRAGNSGANVLT
v_call: TRBV27; j_call: TRBJ1-5; cdr3_aa: ASSPGPQH
v_call: TRBV4-1; j_call: TRBJ2-1; cdr3_aa: ASSPVGLAESNEQF
v_call: TRBV3-1/TRBV3-2; j_call: TRBJ2-3; cdr3_aa: ASSPNRDTQY
v_call: TRBV11-2; j_call: TRBJ1-6; cdr3_aa: ASSSGGSSPLH
v_call: TRBV28; j_call: TRBJ2-1; cdr3_aa: ASRTGVSEQF
v_call: TRBV2; j_call: TRBJ2-7; cdr3_aa: ASRYDRERSYEQY
v_call: TRBV19; j_call: TRBJ2-7; cdr3_aa: ASSDGQGTYEQY
v_call: TRBV28; j_call: TRBJ1-1; cdr3_aa: ASTTGTPFGAF
v_call: TRBV4-3; j_call: TRBJ2-1; cdr3_aa: ASSQDRGNNEQF
v_call: TRBV6-5; j_call: TRBJ2-3; cdr3_aa: ASGRGGSTDTQY
v_call: TRBV4-1; j_call: TRBJ2-2; cdr3_aa: ASSPTRSGELF
v_call: TRBV10-2; j_call: TRBJ1-3; cdr3_aa: ASSRGTDGNTIY
v_call: TRBV2; j_call: TRBJ2-7; cdr3_aa: ASSEAGRMSEQY
v_call: TRBV4-3; j_call: TRBJ2-2; cdr3_aa: ASSQAFLTGELF
v_call: TRBV7-6; j_call: TRBJ2-3; cdr3_aa: ASSLAWASGTDTQY
v_call: TRBV7-8; j_call: TRBJ1-4; cdr3_aa: ASSLVGGYPPNEKLF
v_call: TRBV29-1; j_call: TRBJ2-7; cdr3_aa: SVKRTEYEQY
v_call: TRBV15; j_call: TRBJ2-1; cdr3_aa: ATSRDPSGRANEQF
v_call: TRBV28; j_call: TRBJ2-7; cdr3_aa: ASSLWPLAYAYEQY
v_call: TRBV2; j_call: TRBJ1-5; cdr3_aa: ASSLGQGAIQPQH
v_call: TRBV4-2; j_call: TRBJ2-1; cdr3_aa: ASSLAPFGTSGSNEQF
v_call: TRBV4-1; j_call: TRBJ2-7; cdr3_aa: ASSLSHSGSSLGEQY
v_call: TRBV6-2/TRBV6-3; j_call: TRBJ2-3; cdr3_aa: ASSYGRATDTQY
v_call: TRBV9; j_call: TRBJ2-2; cdr3_aa: ASTLQGGGTGELF
v_call: TRBV21-1; j_call: TRBJ2-2; cdr3_aa: ASSKAGLARNTGELF
v_call: TRBV5-5; j_call: TRBJ1-6; cdr3_aa: ASSLVADNSPLH
v_call: TRBV4-3; j_call: TRBJ1-1; cdr3_aa: ASSQDQSGAGAEAF
v_call: TRBV30; j_call: TRBJ2-5; cdr3_aa: AWSGGSLETQY
v_call: TRBV10-2; j_call: TRBJ1-1; cdr3_aa: ASREQGENTEAF
v_call: TRBV19; j_call: TRBJ1-4; cdr3_aa: ASSIGYYRGATNEKLF
v_call: TRBV20-1; j_call: TRBJ2-1; cdr3_aa: SAIGENEQF
v_call: TRBV11-3; j_call: TRBJ2-1; cdr3_aa: ASSSSGLAGWYEQF
v_call: TRBV9; j_call: TRBJ2-3; cdr3_aa: ASRRGGPYSTDTQY
v_call: TRBV7-3; j_call: TRBJ2-2; cdr3_aa: ASSRRDSTGELF